Each of the 24 T cell receptor beta chains below was sequenced from the same sample in a study of blood T cell repertoires in COVID-19. Some clones are missing from TCRdb's copy, which holds only in-frame ones; the method was immunoSEQ multiplex PCR. The top ten hold roughly 3.2% of the sample, which has around 500,000 clones, around 85% seen once. The sample consisted of peripheral blood. These receptors originate from a human donor in a cohort sampled during active COVID-19.

The chain has TRBV6-6 and TRBJ2-7; TRBD1 agrees at 7 bases. Germline loops: CDR1 MNHNY, CDR2 SVGAGI (reference sequence). Unmatched junction bases numbered 11, after V lost 7 bases and J lost 5 bases. The CDR3 sequence is 14 residues long. The CDR3 DNA reads as TGTGCCAGCAACCGACGAGGGGGCACGGACGAGCAGTACTTC. This gives the protein CASNRRGGTDEQYF.

In its sample, this clone was seen many times. The V and J genes are TRBV10-1 and TRBJ2-1; D unresolved. Germline CDR1 and CDR2: WNHNN and SYGVQD (reference sequence). V shed 7 bases and J shed 15 bases, with 19 bases lying between them. The CDR3 length is 12 residues. The CDR3 coding sequence is TGCGCCAGCAAGCTCTCCAGCCCTGCAGGGTTCTTC. This encodes CASKLSSPAGFF.

The chain recombines TRBV5-1 with TRBJ1-1, with D maybe TRBD1 (6 bases). The CDR3 is 13 amino acids. Trimming took off 7 bases at V and 4 bases at J, with 14 bases between the two ends. In germline, CDR1 is SGHRS, CDR2 YFSETQ. CDR3 DNA sequence: TGCGCCAGCGGGGGACATGGGGCCACTGAAGCTTTCTTT. It codes for CASGGHGATEAFF.

The rearrangement uses TRBV5-6 and TRBJ2-7, with D possibly matching TRBD2 (6 bases). The V and J ends lost 6 bases and 4 bases respectively, with 14 bases between them. The CDR3 totals 13 residues. Per germline, CDR1 SGHDT and CDR2 YYEEEE. In DNA form, the CDR3 reads TGTGCCAGCACCGGGTGGGCGGGGTACGAGCAGTACTTC. It translates to CASTGWAGYEQYF.

Only a few counts were recorded for this clone. The rearrangement uses TRBV2 and TRBJ2-2; D uncertain. The ends were cut back, 9 bases at V and 4 bases at J, with 12 bases in the middle. CDR1 and CDR2 (germline): SNHLY, FYNNEI. CDR3 length: 13 residues. The CDR3 region has the DNA TGTGCCAGTAGTTTTCTCGGCACCGGGGAGCTGTTTTTT. Encoded protein: CASSFLGTGELFF.

This clone has just a few counts. The rearrangement links TRBV7-2 to TRBJ2-7; no clear D. CDR3 length: 14 residues. Trimming pared 3 bases from V and 0 bases from J, leaving 9 bases between. Germline V gene data show CDR1 as SGHTA and CDR2 as FQGNSA. CDR3 amino acids: CASSFRGSSYEQYF. CDR3 DNA: TGTGCCAGCAGCTTCCGAGGCAGCTCCTACGAGCAGTACTTC. The variable domain in full, with the rest retrieved from reference TRBV7-2 and TRBJ2-7, is GAGVSQSPSNKVTEKGKDVELRCDPISGHTALYWYRQSLGQGLEFLIYFQGNSAPDKSGLPSDRFSAERTGGSVSTLTIQRTQQEDSAVYLCASSFRGSSYEQYFGPGTRLTVT.

The chain has TRBV24-1 and TRBJ2-5; D is unclear. There are 13 residues in the CDR3. V lost 4 bases to trimming and J lost 2 bases, with 7 bases between them. Germline CDR1 is KGHDR and CDR2 is SFDVKD. The CDR3 is CATSDPRQETQYF. The CDR3 coding sequence is TGTGCCACCAGTGACCCCAGGCAAGAGACCCAGTACTTC.

About this clone: The sample has other DNA sequences that encode this CDR3 too. This chain uses TRBV6-5 with TRBJ1-1; D gene uncertain. Germline-derived CDR1 and CDR2 are MNHEY and SVGAGI. This CDR3 contains 14 residues. V was shortened by 0 bases and J by 2 bases, with 7 bases between the two germline ends. CDR3 in DNA: TGTGCCAGCAGTTACTCCACTAGTAACACTGAAGCTTTCTTT. This translates into CASSYSTSNTEAFF.

The chain has TRBV18 and TRBJ2-7; no clear D. Germline V lookup: CDR1 KGHSH, CDR2 LQKENI. This CDR3 comprises 12 residues. Trimming left V 5 bases short and J 7 bases short, with 12 bases between. The CDR3 is CASSSNSFEQYF. As DNA, the CDR3 is TGTGCCAGCTCATCGAACAGTTTTGAGCAGTACTTC.

This chain links TRBV7-3 with TRBJ2-2, with D maybe TRBD1 (5 bases). The CDR3 is 17 residues long. V lost 5 bases, J lost 8 bases, and 24 bases lay in between. Germline CDR1 is SGHTA and CDR2 is FQGTGA. The DNA of the CDR3 is TGTGCCAGCAGCGAGACAGACAACACCGCGTATCCGGGGGAGCTGTTTTTT. This gives the protein CASSETDNTAYPGELFF.

V gene TRBV3-1 (or the pseudogene TRBV3-2) combines with J gene TRBJ2-5, with a weak D call TRBD2 (5 bases). Trimming took 3 bases from V and 5 from J, leaving 19 bases between them. Germline V gene data show CDR1 as LGHDT and CDR2 as YNNKEL (reference sequence). The CDR3 is 16 amino acids. DNA for the CDR3: TGTGCCAGCAGCCACCCCCCGGGGAGCCGTCGGGAGACCCAGTACTTC. This translates into CASSHPPGSRRETQYF.

The chain links TRBV6-2 or TRBV6-3 to TRBJ1-1; a weak D match, TRBD1 (6 bases). Trimming removed 5 bases at V and 0 bases at J, with 13 bases between. Germline CDR1 MNHEY, CDR2 SVGEGT. This CDR3 comprises 15 residues. CDR3 coding DNA: TGTGCCAGCAGTGACCCGGACAGAATGAACACTGAAGCTTTCTTT. It yields the protein CASSDPDRMNTEAFF.

The chain is built from TRBV30 and TRBJ1-4; a possible D gene is TRBD1 (5 bases). V was pared by 2 bases and J by 6 bases, with 19 bases between. The CDR3 spans 16 residues. CDR1 and CDR2 from the germline V gene are GTSNPN and SVGIG (reference sequence). CDR3 sequence reads: CAWSIGGGAVDEKLFF. CDR3 bases: TGTGCCTGGAGTATCGGGGGAGGGGCGGTGGATGAAAAACTGTTTTTT.

V is TRBV19 and J is TRBJ2-2; 9 bases align to TRBD2. Germline V gives CDR1 LNHDA, CDR2 SQIVND (reference sequence). The junction had 6 bases not matched to a gene; V was cut back by 3 bases and J by 1 base. This CDR3 has 17 residues. For the CDR3, the DNA is TGTGCCAGTAGTATCCCCCCTAGCGGGATGAACACCGGGGAGCTGTTTTTT. Its protein is CASSIPPSGMNTGELFF.

This clone appeared a single time. The rearrangement uses TRBV24-1 and TRBJ2-1, with 10 bases matching TRBD2. V dropped 2 bases and J dropped 4; count of bases not matched to a gene: 4. This CDR3 has 16 residues. Germline-derived CDR1 and CDR2 are KGHDR and SFDVKD. This CDR3 is CATSDSGTSAYNEQFF. For the CDR3, the DNA is TGTGCCACCAGTGATTCCGGGACTAGCGCATACAATGAGCAGTTCTTC.

V is TRBV28 and J is TRBJ2-1, with TRBD1 matching over 10 bases. There are 16 residues in the CDR3. The J segment lost 7 bases and the V segment lost 1 base, leaving 7 bases of the junction unmatched. The germline CDR1 and CDR2 sequences are MDHEN and SYDVKM. The CDR3 sequence: CASSLSRDRGKNEQFF. The CDR3 coding sequence is TGTGCCAGCAGTTTATCTCGGGACAGGGGTAAAAATGAGCAGTTCTTC.

V is TRBV27 and J is TRBJ1-2, with 9 bases that match TRBD1. The CDR3 covers 15 residues. V shed 6 bases, J shed 6 bases, and the junction held 11 bases outside the gene matches. The V gene's germline CDR1 is MNHEY and CDR2 SMNVEV (reference sequence). CDR3 DNA sequence: TGTGCCAGCAGGAAACAGGGGGCGCGAGTTGATGGCTACACCTTC. Its translation is CASRKQGARVDGYTF.

The chain recombines TRBV18 with TRBJ1-6; D is uncertain. With 1 base removed from V and 7 bases from J, the gap between germline ends came to 11 bases. Germline V gives CDR1 KGHSH, CDR2 LQKENI. CDR3 length: 15 amino acids. The chain's CDR3 is CASSPQVAGNSPLHF. The DNA of the CDR3 is TGTGCCAGCTCACCACAGGTAGCTGGCAATTCACCCCTCCACTTT.

The chain is built from TRBV6-5 and TRBJ1-2; 9 nucleotides match TRBD1. Per the germline V gene, CDR1 is MNHEY and CDR2 is SVGAGI. The CDR3 is 12 amino acids. With 11 bases clipped from V and 8 bases from J, the junction kept 9 bases outside the gene matches. CDR3 nucleotides: TGTGCCTCCTCGGACAGGGGAACAGGCTACACCTTC. Encoded protein: CASSDRGTGYTF.

This clone was seen more than once but under ten times. This chain links TRBV7-9 with TRBJ2-5, with D maybe TRBD1 (5 bases). This CDR3 is built from 14 residues. V was shortened by 5 bases and J by 5 bases, with 15 bases between the two germline ends. Germline values: CDR1 SEHNR, CDR2 FQNEAQ (reference sequence). The CDR3 sequence is CASSHRITGETQYF. The CDR3 bases are TGTGCCAGCAGCCACAGGATCACCGGGGAGACCCAGTACTTC. Filled out from reference TRBV7-9 and TRBJ2-5, the complete variable domain reads DTGVSQNPRHKITKRGQNVTFRCDPISEHNRLYWYRQTLGQGPEFLTYFQNEAQLEKSRLLSDRFSAERPKGSFSTLEIQRTEQGDSAMYLCASSHRITGETQYFGPGTRLLVL.

The V and J genes are TRBV29-1 and TRBJ2-5; D call uncertain. CDR1 and CDR2 from the germline V gene are SQVTM and ANQGSEA. V was trimmed by 5 bases and J by 2 bases, leaving 3 bases between them. The CDR3 is 10 residues long. The CDR3 protein is CSVLQETQYF. CDR3 nucleotides: TGCAGCGTTTTACAAGAGACCCAGTACTTC.

The chain carries TRBV7-2 and TRBJ2-3, with TRBD2 matching over 8 bases. CDR3 length: 15 residues. Per germline, CDR1 SGHTA and CDR2 FQGNSA. Trimming at V came to 4 bases and at J to 4 bases, leaving 7 bases not matched to a gene. The CDR3 region has the DNA TGTGCCAGCAGCTCCCAAAGCGGGGGACCAGATACGCAGTATTTT. Its translation: CASSSQSGGPDTQYF.

CDR3 sequence: CASSPTTGSGANVLTF. CDR3 coding DNA: TGTGCCAGCAGCCCGACGACAGGGTCTGGGGCCAACGTCCTGACTTTC. The chain employs TRBV3-1 (or the pseudogene TRBV3-2) and TRBJ2-6; 7 bases fit TRBD1. The germline V gene encodes CDR1 LGHDT and CDR2 YNNKEL (reference sequence). V gave up 4 bases and J gave up 1 base; unmatched junction bases: 4. This CDR3 has 16 residues.

The chain recombines TRBV28 with TRBJ1-2; D might be TRBD1 (5 bases). Germline V CDR1 and CDR2: MDHEN, SYDVKM. The CDR3 is 11 residues long. V shed 4 bases and J shed 13 bases, with 13 bases lying between them. The CDR3 sequence: CASSSRVSGTF. In nucleotides, the CDR3 is TGTGCCAGCAGTTCCAGGGTATCGGGCACCTTC.